This T cell receptor beta chain derives from a study of blood T cell repertoires in COVID-19. Background on the study: The origin of the acute and convalescent COVID-19 samples was the United States, Italy and Spain. Sample material is recorded as cDNA or gDNA derived from T cells, B-cell-depleted T cells, or PBMCs.

CDR1 and CDR2 (germline): SGHAT, FQNNGV. The V gene end was trimmed by 7 bases and the J gene end by 0 bases; junction bases not matched to a gene: 8. The CDR3 length is 16 residues. The table came from immunoSEQ multiplex PCR; TCRdb's copy has only in-frame clones and leaves some out. Here the sample spans some 250,000 clones, roughly 93% being singletons. Participant ages covered about 18 to 89 years across 24 US areas. Specimen: PBMCs or T cells enriched from blood (not recorded which). The chain employs TRBV11-2 and TRBJ2-2, with TRBD1 matching 7 bases. The sequence was collected from a woman in her 40s with acute COVID-19. The chain's CDR3 is CASTTTGTANTGELFF. CDR3 nucleotides: TGTGCCAGCACCACTACCGGGACAGCGAACACCGGGGAGCTGTTTTTT.